This TCR beta chain is drawn from a study of T cells after yellow fever vaccination. The germline gives CDR1 DFQATT, CDR2 SNEGSKA (reference sequence). V lost 0 bases and J 8 bases, leaving 13 bases between the germline ends. This CDR3 region has 13 residues. A few counts support this clonotype. MiXCR, applied by TCRdb to the 5' RACE reads, yields one record per CDR3 protein. The sample shows just under 600,000 distinct CDR3 sequences, approximately 13% of them seen only once. The sequence derives from a man between 25 and 39 years old who received the YFV17D yellow fever vaccine. Sequenced material: PBMCs, taken on the day of the yellow fever booster vaccination. The chain combines TRBV20-1 with TRBJ2-5, with D tentatively TRBD1 or TRBD2 (5 bases each). The CDR3, as DNA: TGCAGTGCTAGAGACGAGGGGTTGGCAACCCAGTACTTC. Translated: CSARDEGLATQYF.